Listed below are T cell receptor beta chains from one sample, sequenced in a study of a mutant IDH1 vaccine in newly diagnosed glioma. No antigen has been identified for these receptors. Sequenced by immunoSEQ multiplex PCR; TCRdb stores in-frame clones only, minus some. The sample lists over 55,000 clones; about four fifths were seen once. The specimen comprised PBMCs, sampled from a glioma patient whose treatment included an IDH1 peptide vaccine. These receptors all stem from a man aged 30 to 39 with glioma. CDR3s include the opening cysteine and the closing phenylalanine or tryptophan. Each record gives: J gene, V gene, clone size, D gene, CDR3 protein, CDR3 DNA. The D gene is left open where the match is weak. Size is stated for part of the rows, as once, few or many counts, or as a class when the clone is expanded.

TRBJ1-2	TRBV10-3	-	TRBD1	CAIRDGQGPFYGYTF	TGTGCCATCAGGGACGGACAGGGGCCCTTCTATGGCTACACCTTC
TRBJ2-1	TRBV9	-	-	CASSGPWNEQFF	TGTGCCAGCTCCGGGCCGTGGAATGAGCAGTTCTTC
TRBJ2-1	TRBV27	-	TRBD1	CASSPRQGWSNEQFF	TGTGCCAGCAGTCCTCGACAGGGGTGGTCCAATGAGCAGTTCTTC
TRBJ1-5	TRBV5-1	-	-	CASSLEGLSNQPQHF	TGCGCCAGCAGCTTGGAGGGGCTTAGCAATCAGCCCCAGCATTTT
TRBJ1-1	TRBV11-2	medium-sized	-	CASSLDSRVSVIEAFF	TGTGCCAGCAGCTTAGATTCCCGGGTGAGCGTGATTGAAGCTTTCTTT
TRBJ2-7	TRBV6-5	-	-	CASRRTASSYEQYF	TGTGCCAGCAGGCGGACAGCGAGCTCCTACGAGCAGTACTTC
TRBJ1-1	TRBV2	-	-	CASTTGTRDTEAFF	TGTGCCAGCACGACTGGGACCAGGGATACTGAAGCTTTCTTT
TRBJ1-2	TRBV7-2	few	-	CASSLSVRTYGYTF	TGTGCCAGCAGCTTAAGCGTCAGGACCTATGGCTACACCTTC
TRBJ2-7	TRBV5-1	-	TRBD2	CASSGRFSGSSGEQYF	TGCGCCAGCAGCGGGCGTTTTAGCGGGAGTTCTGGCGAGCAGTACTTC
TRBJ2-6	TRBV4-2	-	TRBD1	CASSQPGQVISGANVLTF	TGTGCCAGCAGCCAGCCGGGACAGGTTATCTCTGGGGCCAACGTCCTGACTTTC
TRBJ2-2	TRBV6-1	few	TRBD1	CASSEGDRDTGELFF	TGTGCCAGCAGTGAAGGGGACAGGGACACCGGGGAGCTGTTTTTT
TRBJ1-2	TRBV7-2	-	-	CASSSDRRFYGYTF	TGTGCCAGCAGCTCCGACAGAAGGTTCTATGGCTACACCTTC
TRBJ2-7	TRBV5-1	-	-	CASSLGASQGYEQYF	TGCGCCAGCAGCTTGGGGGCCAGCCAGGGGTACGAGCAGTACTTC
TRBJ1-6	TRBV7-2	-	-	CASSGENYNSPLHF	TGTGCCAGCAGCGGGGAGAATTATAATTCACCCCTCCACTTT
TRBJ1-1	TRBV4-2	-	-	CASSQGPIRQAFF	TGTGCCAGCAGCCAAGGTCCGATCCGCCAAGCTTTCTTT
TRBJ1-1	TRBV28	-	-	CASTFDLGAFF	TGTGCCAGCACCTTTGACCTAGGAGCTTTCTTT
TRBJ2-7	TRBV7-9	once	-	CASSPGRSYEQYF	TGTGCCAGCAGCCCGGGACGGTCCTACGAGCAGTACTTC
TRBJ1-6	TRBV15	-	TRBD1	CATGQGVNSPLHF	TGTGCCACCGGACAGGGAGTTAATTCACCCCTCCACTTT
TRBJ2-3	TRBV19	-	TRBD2	CASSPTGRGSTDTQYF	TGTGCCAGTAGTCCCACCGGGAGGGGGAGCACAGATACGCAGTATTTT
TRBJ1-6	TRBV7-8	-	TRBD1	CASSATGTGGSPLHF	TGTGCCAGCAGCGCGACCGGGACAGGGGGTTCACCCCTCCACTTT
TRBJ2-5	TRBV5-6	-	TRBD2	CASSVGGTPHF	TGTGCCAGCAGCGTGGGGGGGACCCCTCACTTC
TRBJ2-7	TRBV5-1	-	TRBD2	CASSLDVLAGYEQYF	TGCGCCAGCAGCTTGGATGTACTAGCGGGCTACGAGCAGTACTTC
TRBJ1-3	TRBV28	-	TRBD1	CASSLQTGDSSGNTIYF	TGTGCCAGCAGTCTGCAGACAGGGGACAGCTCTGGAAACACCATATATTTT
TRBJ1-6	TRBV5-6	-	TRBD1	CASSPTGRVDSPLHF	TGTGCCAGCAGCCCGACAGGGAGGGTTGATTCACCCCTCCACTTT
TRBJ1-1	TRBV7-2	-	-	CASSPESGREAFF	TGTGCCAGCAGCCCCGAATCCGGCCGTGAAGCTTTCTTT
TRBJ1-1	TRBV5-1	-	TRBD1	CASRGRDSWNTEAFF	TGCGCCAGCAGGGGAAGGGACAGTTGGAACACTGAAGCTTTCTTT
TRBJ1-2	TRBV11-2	-	TRBD1	CASSLTGTEANYGYTF	TGTGCCAGCAGCTTAACCGGGACAGAAGCTAACTATGGCTACACCTTC
TRBJ2-6	TRBV28	-	-	CASIHGLYGSSGANVLTF	TGTGCCAGCATCCACGGACTGTACGGAAGCTCTGGGGCCAACGTCCTGACTTTC
TRBJ1-1	TRBV9	-	-	CASSQGDAEAFF	TGTGCCAGCAGTCAGGGTGATGCTGAAGCTTTCTTT
TRBJ2-3	TRBV28	once	-	CASRLRGRTDTQYF	TGTGCCAGCAGGTTACGGGGGCGCACAGATACGCAGTATTTT
TRBJ1-2	TRBV7-2	-	-	CASSLTQGRESGYTF	TGTGCCAGCAGCTTGACCCAGGGGCGAGAGAGTGGCTACACCTTC
TRBJ1-5	TRBV4-2	-	-	CASSQDYGRDSNQPQHF	TGTGCCAGCAGCCAAGATTACGGAAGGGATAGCAATCAGCCCCAGCATTTT
TRBJ2-6	TRBV7-2	-	TRBD1	CASSLGQGAVTGANVLTF	TGTGCCAGCAGCTTAGGACAGGGGGCAGTAACTGGGGCCAACGTCCTGACTTTC
TRBJ2-2	TRBV9	-	TRBD2	CASSVELAGTGELFF	TGTGCCAGCAGCGTAGAACTAGCGGGCACCGGGGAGCTGTTTTTT
TRBJ1-5	TRBV27	-	-	CASSNIEQGLFQPQHF	TGTGCCAGCAGTAACATAGAACAGGGATTATTTCAGCCCCAGCATTTT
TRBJ1-1	TRBV5-4	-	-	CASSFVWEDTEAFF	TGTGCCAGCAGCTTCGTTTGGGAGGACACTGAAGCTTTCTTT
TRBJ1-5	TRBV19	-	-	CASSIPVGADQPQHF	TGTGCCAGTAGTATCCCGGTGGGGGCCGATCAGCCCCAGCATTTT
TRBJ1-1	TRBV6-5	-	-	CASSSLLLEAFF	TGTGCCAGTAGTTCCTTGCTCCTTGAAGCTTTCTTT
TRBJ2-3	TRBV5-1	few	-	CASRTNPTDTQYF	TGCGCCAGCAGGACTAACCCCACAGATACGCAGTATTTT
TRBJ2-2	TRBV15	-	-	CATSRDRADTGELFF	TGTGCCACCAGCAGAGATCGCGCGGACACCGGGGAGCTGTTTTTT
TRBJ1-5	TRBV6-1	-	-	CASSSARGWGQPQHF	TGTGCCAGCAGCTCGGCTAGGGGATGGGGGCAGCCCCAGCATTTT
TRBJ2-5	TRBV28	-	TRBD2	CASSVGGIQETQYF	TGTGCCAGCAGTGTCGGGGGGATTCAAGAGACCCAGTACTTC
TRBJ1-1	TRBV4-2	-	-	CASSQEGLSNTEAFF	TGTGCCAGCAGCCAGGAAGGCCTCTCGAACACTGAAGCTTTCTTT
TRBJ1-2	TRBV7-9	few	TRBD1	CASSLAGTVHGYTF	TGTGCCAGCAGCTTGGCCGGGACAGTTCATGGCTACACCTTC
TRBJ2-2	TRBV7-2	medium-sized	TRBD1	CASSLDRGVGELFF	TGTGCCAGCAGCTTAGACAGGGGTGTCGGGGAGCTGTTTTTT
TRBJ1-1	TRBV6-6	few	-	CAAGPANTEAFF	TGTGCCGCGGGACCGGCGAACACTGAAGCTTTCTTT
TRBJ2-3	TRBV7-3	-	-	CASSRSAATDTQYF	TGTGCCAGCAGCCGATCCGCCGCCACAGATACGCAGTATTTT
TRBJ1-4	TRBV30	-	-	CAWRIGTPGNEKLFF	TGTGCCTGGAGGATAGGGACACCTGGAAATGAAAAACTGTTTTTT
TRBJ1-6	TRBV2	few	TRBD1	CASTPQGQGYSPLHF	TGTGCCAGCACCCCACAAGGACAGGGCTATTCACCCCTCCACTTT
TRBJ1-2	TRBV6-6	-	-	CASSRTNYGYTF	TGTGCCAGCAGTCGGACTAACTATGGCTACACCTTC
TRBJ2-5	TRBV6-6	-	TRBD1	CASSRQGFTQETQYF	TGTGCCAGCAGCCGACAGGGGTTCACACAAGAGACCCAGTACTTC
TRBJ2-3	TRBV5-4	-	-	CASTPQSERSTDTQYF	TGTGCCAGCACCCCTCAGAGTGAGCGAAGCACAGATACGCAGTATTTT
TRBJ2-3	TRBV4-3	-	TRBD2	CASSRDYGIGDTQYF	TGCGCCAGCAGCCGGGACTATGGGATAGGGGATACGCAGTATTTT